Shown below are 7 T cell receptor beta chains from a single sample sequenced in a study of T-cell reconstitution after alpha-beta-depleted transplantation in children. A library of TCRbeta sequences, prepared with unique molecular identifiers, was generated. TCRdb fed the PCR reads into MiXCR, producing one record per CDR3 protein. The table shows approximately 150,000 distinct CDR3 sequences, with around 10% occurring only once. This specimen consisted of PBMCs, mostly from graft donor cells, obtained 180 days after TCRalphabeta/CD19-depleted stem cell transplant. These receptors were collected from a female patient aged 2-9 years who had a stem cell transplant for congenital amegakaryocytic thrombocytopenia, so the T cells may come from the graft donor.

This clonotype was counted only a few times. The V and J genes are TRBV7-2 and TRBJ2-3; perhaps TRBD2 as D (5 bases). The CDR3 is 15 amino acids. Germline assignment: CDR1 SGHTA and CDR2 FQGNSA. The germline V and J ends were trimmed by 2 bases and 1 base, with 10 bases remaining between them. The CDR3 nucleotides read TGTGCCAGCAGCTTACAAGGGAGCGGCACAGATACGCAGTATTTT. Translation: CASSLQGSGTDTQYF.

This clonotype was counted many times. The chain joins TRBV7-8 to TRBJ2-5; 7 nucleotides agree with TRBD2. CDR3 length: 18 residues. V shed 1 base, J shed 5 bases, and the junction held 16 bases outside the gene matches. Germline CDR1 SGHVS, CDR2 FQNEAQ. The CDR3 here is CASSLGRLAGPLGETQYF. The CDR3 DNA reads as TGTGCCAGCAGCTTAGGGAGGTTAGCGGGTCCCCTCGGGGAGACCCAGTACTTC.

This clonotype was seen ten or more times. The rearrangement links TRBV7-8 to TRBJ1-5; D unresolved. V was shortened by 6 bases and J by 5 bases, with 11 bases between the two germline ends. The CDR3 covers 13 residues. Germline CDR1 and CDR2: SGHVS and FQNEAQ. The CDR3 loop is CASRDWSDQPQHF. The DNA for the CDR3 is TGTGCCAGCAGGGACTGGTCAGATCAGCCCCAGCATTTT.

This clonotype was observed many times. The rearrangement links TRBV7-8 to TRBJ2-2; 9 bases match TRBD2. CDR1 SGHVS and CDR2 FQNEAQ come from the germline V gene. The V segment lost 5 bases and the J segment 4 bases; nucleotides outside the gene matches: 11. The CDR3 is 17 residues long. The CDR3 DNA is TGTGCCAGCAGCCCCCCCTTAGCGGGAGTGATCACCGGGGAGCTGTTTTTT. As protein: CASSPPLAGVITGELFF.

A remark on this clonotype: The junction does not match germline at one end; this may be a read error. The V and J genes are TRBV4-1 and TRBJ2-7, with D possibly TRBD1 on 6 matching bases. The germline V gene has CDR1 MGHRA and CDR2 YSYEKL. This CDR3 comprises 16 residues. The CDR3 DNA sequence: TGCGCCAGCAGCCACTACATCCGGGACAATGACTACGAGCTGTACTTC. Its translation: CASSHYIRDNDYELYF.

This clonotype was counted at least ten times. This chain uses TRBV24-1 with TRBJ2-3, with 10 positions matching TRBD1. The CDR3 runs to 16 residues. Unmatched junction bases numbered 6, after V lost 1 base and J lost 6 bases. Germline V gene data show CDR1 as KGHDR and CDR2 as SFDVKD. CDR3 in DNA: TGTGCCACCAGTGATTTTCACGGACAGGGGGGGGATACGCAGTATTTT. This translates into CATSDFHGQGGDTQYF.

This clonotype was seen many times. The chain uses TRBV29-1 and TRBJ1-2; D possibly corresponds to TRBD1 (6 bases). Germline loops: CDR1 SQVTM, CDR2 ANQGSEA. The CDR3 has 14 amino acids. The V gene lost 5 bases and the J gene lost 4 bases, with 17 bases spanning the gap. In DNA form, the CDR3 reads TGCAGCGTTCCGGGATCCACAGGGATCTATGGCTACACCTTC. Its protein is CSVPGSTGIYGYTF.